One and the same sample provided the 3 T cell receptor beta chains below, sequenced in a study of blood T cell repertoires in COVID-19. This table comes from immunoSEQ multiplex PCR, and its TCRdb copy is limited to in-frame clones, with some not included. The sample shows hundreds of thousands of clones, around nine tenths of them seen only once. Material: PBMCs or T cells enriched from blood (not recorded which). The receptors were sampled from a woman between 40 and 50 years old who had recovered from COVID-19.

A remark on this clone: Other DNA sequences in this specimen translate into the identical CDR3. The CDR3 loop reads CASSEDRSTEAFF. For the CDR3, the DNA is TGTGCCAGCAGTGAAGACAGGAGTACTGAAGCTTTCTTT. This chain uses TRBV6-1 with TRBJ1-1; possible D gene TRBD1, 5 bases. The CDR3 runs 13 residues. Looked up from germline, CDR1 is MNHNS and CDR2 is SASEGT. V dropped 1 base and J dropped 5 bases, with 8 bases sitting between them.

The gene calls are TRBV5-6 and TRBJ1-5; D is unresolved. The germline gives CDR1 SGHDT, CDR2 YYEEEE. The CDR3 has 13 amino acids. V lost 3 bases to trimming and J lost 4 bases, with 8 bases between them. CDR3 loop: CASSSNRNQPQHF. As DNA, the CDR3 is TGTGCCAGCAGCTCCAACAGAAATCAGCCCCAGCATTTT. The whole variable domain, filled in from reference TRBV5-6 and TRBJ1-5, reads DAGVTQSPTHLIKTRGQQVTLRCSPKSGHDTVSWYQQALGQGPQFIFQYYEEEERQRGNFPDRFSGHQFPNYSSELNVNALLLGDSALYLCASSSNRNQPQHFGDGTRLSIL.

The V gene is TRBV18, the J gene TRBJ2-5, with TRBD2 matching 10 bases. This CDR3 is built from 17 residues. Germline V CDR1 and CDR2: KGHSH, LQKENI. J was trimmed by 4 bases and V by 6 bases; bases with no gene match: 14. CDR3 protein: CASSPSGRAEEGETQYF. The CDR3 DNA reads TGTGCCAGCTCTCCAAGCGGGAGGGCCGAGGAGGGAGAGACCCAGTACTTC.